These 13 T cell receptor beta chains came from one sample sequenced in a study of cytomegalovirus exposure and HLA in healthy donors. The PCR contained 60 Vbeta and 13 Jbeta primers. TCRdb keeps only in-frame clones here, not all; method: immunoSEQ multiplex PCR. The table has approximately 70,000 clones, around 72% seen once. The sample consisted of PBMCs. These receptors came from a male donor in good health and CMV-seropositive.

V gene TRBV2 combines with J gene TRBJ2-5; D is uncertain. The germline gives CDR1 SNHLY, CDR2 FYNNEI. The ends were cut back, 5 bases at V and 7 bases at J, with 11 bases in the middle. The CDR3 sequence is 12 residues long. Here the CDR3 DNA reads TGTGCCAGCAGTTTAACCCCGGGGACCCAGTACTTC. Translating gives CASSLTPGTQYF.

This chain links TRBV7-2 with TRBJ2-2; D is unclear. V dropped 3 bases and J dropped 7 bases, with 3 bases sitting between them. Germline V gene lookup returns CDR1 SGHTA and CDR2 FQGNSA. CDR3 size: 11 residues. This CDR3 reads CASSFGGELFF. The DNA of the CDR3 is TGTGCCAGCAGCTTCGGCGGGGAGCTGTTTTTT.

The chain has TRBV6-1 and TRBJ1-2, with 9 nucleotides matching TRBD1. Germline CDR1 and CDR2: MNHNS and SASEGT. The CDR3 has 14 amino acids. Trimming cost V 8 bases and J 7 bases; bases outside gene matches: 11. The CDR3 sequence: CASGTGYFMGGYTF. The CDR3 DNA sequence: TGTGCCAGCGGGACAGGGTATTTCATGGGTGGCTACACCTTC.

The chain has TRBV7-9 and TRBJ2-7; 9 bases fit TRBD2. CDR1 and CDR2 from the germline V gene are SEHNR and FQNEAQ (reference sequence). The V and J ends lost 1 base and 2 bases, in that order; junction bases with no gene match: 9. The CDR3 is 17 residues long. CDR3 amino acids: CASSLEGGASGAYEQYF. The CDR3 region has the DNA TGTGCCAGCAGCTTAGAGGGTGGGGCTAGCGGGGCCTACGAGCAGTACTTC.

The J gene is TRBJ1-5, the V gene TRBV6-5; D ambiguous. Trimming stripped 9 bases from V and 0 bases from J, with 9 bases between. Per the germline V gene, CDR1 is MNHEY and CDR2 is SVGAGI. The CDR3 loop spans 13 amino acids. The CDR3 is CASGPLSNQPQHF. CDR3 DNA sequence: TGTGCCAGTGGCCCGCTTAGCAATCAGCCCCAGCATTTT.

The rearrangement links TRBV2 to TRBJ1-4; D is unclear. Germline CDR1 is SNHLY and CDR2 is FYNNEI. Trimming removed 4 bases at V and 10 bases at J, with 16 bases between. The CDR3 has 14 amino acids. DNA of the CDR3: TGTGCCAGCAGTGTTTCGGGTCAGAAGTCAAAACTGTTTTTT. Its translation: CASSVSGQKSKLFF.

The chain has TRBV27 and TRBJ1-2; 8 bases fit TRBD1. CDR3 length equals 16 residues. Losses at the gene ends were 5 bases for V and 5 bases for J; bases not matched to a gene: 13. Germline loops: CDR1 MNHEY, CDR2 SMNVEV (reference sequence). DNA for the CDR3: TGTGCCAGCAGTCCTAGGACAGGGATCCGGGGGTATGGCTACACCTTC. Translation: CASSPRTGIRGYGYTF.

The chain links TRBV19 to TRBJ2-1, with D possibly matching TRBD1 (6 bases). CDR3 length equals 14 residues. Germline loops: CDR1 LNHDA, CDR2 SQIVND (reference sequence). V shed 1 base and J shed 4 bases, with 8 bases lying between them. CDR3 loop: CASSIAGTYNEQFF. The CDR3 bases are TGTGCCAGTAGTATAGCGGGGACATACAATGAGCAGTTCTTC.

The chain uses TRBV10-2 and TRBJ1-2; no firm D call. Germline CDR1 reads WSHSY; CDR2 reads SAAADI. Trimming cost V 6 bases and J 0 bases, with 14 bases left between them. The CDR3 has 15 amino acids. CDR3 bases: TGCGCCAGCAGCCTTCTCCCCCCGGCTAACTATGGCTACACCTTC. The encoded protein is CASSLLPPANYGYTF.

This clone was seen only once. The chain combines TRBV9 with TRBJ1-2; 12 bases are shared with TRBD1. Germline CDR1 SGDLS, CDR2 YYNGEE. The CDR3 has 15 residues. The trim removed 4 bases at V and 9 bases at J, leaving 10 bases unmatched. CDR3 coding DNA: TGTGCCAGCAGCCCCGGGGGGACAGGGGGCCGGAGCTACACCTTC. This encodes CASSPGGTGGRSYTF.

This chain connects TRBV4-3 to TRBJ2-7; TRBD1 matches 10 bases. CDR3 length: 17 amino acids. From germline, CDR1 is LGHNA and CDR2 YSLEER. J lost 2 bases, V lost 0 bases, and 7 bases had no gene match. In DNA, the CDR3 is TGCGCCAGCAGCCAAGACCAGACAGGGGGCGCCGCCTACGAGCAGTACTTC. Residues: CASSQDQTGGAAYEQYF.

The rearrangement joins TRBV30 to TRBJ2-3, with 10 bases fitting TRBD1. The CDR3 is 14 amino acids. Trimming cost V 2 bases and J 4 bases; bases outside gene matches: 3. Germline CDR1 and CDR2: GTSNPN and SVGIG (reference sequence). Written as DNA, the CDR3 is TGTGCCTGGAGTCCCGGGACAGGGGCAGATACGCAGTATTTT. It encodes CAWSPGTGADTQYF.

The chain employs TRBV5-4 and TRBJ2-7; 11 nucleotides match TRBD1. Germline assignment: CDR1 SGHNT and CDR2 YYREEE (reference sequence). The CDR3 loop spans 16 amino acids. J was trimmed by 6 bases and V by 4 bases; bases with no gene match: 12. The chain's CDR3 is CASSQPAGTGGVEQYF. The CDR3 DNA follows: TGTGCCAGCAGCCAACCCGCCGGGACAGGGGGGGTCGAGCAGTACTTC.